These 8 T cell receptor beta chains originate from one sample sequenced in a study of CD8 T cells in ankylosing spondylitis. TCRdb re-analysed the 5' RACE reads in MiXCR, keeping a single row per CDR3 protein. The sample comprises a few hundred thousand distinct CDR3 sequences, under 8.5% of which are singletons, and about 14% rests with the top ten. The study's findings and limits: A TCR beta motif made of fewer than ten highly homologous variants seemed typical of ankylosing spondylitis blood.

These TCRs are of unknown antigen specificity. Sequences were obtained from blood, either unsorted or a sorted T cell fraction (not recorded which). Receptor source: a male donor with ankylosing spondylitis.

This clonotype was picked up one time. The DNA is left out, because the CDR3 cannot be placed on it with certainty; the CDR3 is given as TCRdb lists it. This chain links TRBV7-8 with TRBJ2-1; the DNA was not compared with TRBD2, the D call given in the table. Germline-derived CDR1 and CDR2 are SGHVS and FQNEAQ. The CDR3 totals 15 residues, both ends included. This CDR3 is CASSPPLVAGGTRFF.

This chain links TRBV18 with TRBJ1-5; maybe TRBD1 (6 bases). Germline CDR1 reads KGHSH; CDR2 reads LQKENI. The CDR3 length is 15 residues. Trimming cost V 2 bases and J 3 bases, with 11 bases left between them. The CDR3 DNA follows: TGTGCCAGCTCACCAATGTCAGGGGACAATCAGCCCCAGCATTTT. The encoded protein is CASSPMSGDNQPQHF.

This clonotype has only a few counts. The gene calls are TRBV5-1 and TRBJ1-2; TRBD1 is a possible D gene (5 bases). Germline lookup yields CDR1 SGHRS and CDR2 YFSETQ. Trimming removed 3 bases from V and 4 bases from J, with 13 bases in between. This CDR3 has 14 residues. CDR3 residues: CASSSEDTAYGYTF. CDR3 DNA sequence: TGCGCCAGCAGCTCGGAGGACACGGCCTATGGCTACACCTTC.

This clonotype occurred many times. The gene calls are TRBV3-1 and TRBJ1-1; D is ambiguous. This CDR3 comprises 13 residues. Trimming took 1 base from V and 5 from J, leaving 8 bases between them. Germline CDR1 reads LGHDT; CDR2 reads YNNKEL (reference sequence). CDR3 loop: CASSQVTATEAFF. DNA for the CDR3: TGTGCCAGCAGCCAAGTCACCGCGACTGAAGCTTTCTTT.

The gene calls are TRBV2 and TRBJ2-3; 12 bases are shared with TRBD2. CDR3 size: 17 residues. In germline, CDR1 is SNHLY, CDR2 FYNNEI. Losses at the gene ends were 5 bases for V and 2 bases for J; bases not matched to a gene: 8. CDR3 bases: TGTGCCAGCAGTCGGATTAGACTAGCGGGGGCCACAGATACGCAGTATTTT. Amino acids: CASSRIRLAGATDTQYF. The variable domain in full, with the rest retrieved from reference TRBV2 and TRBJ2-3, is EPEVTQTPSHQVTQMGQEVILRCVPISNHLYFYWYRQILGQKVEFLVSFYNNEISEKSEIFDDQFSVERPDGSNFTLKIRSTKLEDSAMYFCASSRIRLAGATDTQYFGPGTRLTVL.

This clonotype has more than one count but fewer than ten. The rearrangement links TRBV30 to TRBJ1-2; 10 nucleotides align to TRBD1. The CDR3 length is 14 residues. V gave up 2 bases and J gave up 4 bases; unmatched junction bases: 4. Per germline, CDR1 GTSNPN and CDR2 SVGIG (reference sequence). The DNA of the CDR3 is TGTGCCTGGAGTTTAGACAGGGGGCCCTATGGCTACACCTTC. Protein: CAWSLDRGPYGYTF.

The CDR3 bases are TGTGCCAGCAGATACACAGGGGACGGGGAGCTGTTTTTT. Translated: CASRYTGDGELFF. This chain uses TRBV5-6 with TRBJ2-2, with 7 bases fitting TRBD1. The CDR3 length is 13 residues. V was clipped by 5 bases and J by 7 bases; unmatched bases: 5. Per the germline V gene, CDR1 is SGHDT and CDR2 is YYEEEE.

This rearrangement joins TRBV7-6 to TRBJ1-2, with D perhaps matching TRBD1 (6 bases). There are 14 residues in the CDR3. Looked up from germline, CDR1 is SGHVS and CDR2 is FNYEAQ. Trimming took 1 base from V and 8 from J, leaving 14 bases between them. The CDR3 DNA sequence: TGTGCCAGCAGCTTAGGTCAGGGGTTTATCGGCTACACCTTC. This translates into CASSLGQGFIGYTF.